One sample yielded the 20 T cell receptor beta chains listed below, sequenced in a study of T cell responses to AZD1222 COVID-19 vaccine. The assay was immunoSEQ multiplex PCR, and TCRdb's table has in-frame clones only and misses some. The sample holds 90,000 to 150,000 clones, 70% to 90% seen once. Source: peripheral blood, taken on day 0 of AZD1222 vaccination. All receptors come from an adult in good health.

The J gene is TRBJ2-4, the V gene TRBV2, with 8 bases that match TRBD1. Germline loops: CDR1 SNHLY, CDR2 FYNNEI. The CDR3 extends over 14 amino acids. V was pared by 4 bases and J by 2 bases, with 1 base of the junction left unmatched. Here the CDR3 reads CASSGTGSKNIQYF. The CDR3 DNA is TGTGCCAGCAGTGGGACAGGGTCCAAAAACATTCAGTACTTC. The full variable domain, completed using reference TRBV2 and TRBJ2-4, is EPEVTQTPSHQVTQMGQEVILRCVPISNHLYFYWYRQILGQKVEFLVSFYNNEISEKSEIFDDQFSVERPDGSNFTLKIRSTKLEDSAMYFCASSGTGSKNIQYFGAGTRLSVL.

This clone was seen repeatedly, ten times or more. This chain links TRBV11-2 with TRBJ1-5; TRBD1 might be the D (5 bases). Germline CDR1 reads SGHAT; CDR2 reads FQNNGV. CDR3 length: 14 amino acids. V was trimmed by 5 bases and J by 7 bases, leaving 15 bases between them. The CDR3 is CASSQNGQGQPQHF. DNA for the CDR3: TGTGCCAGCAGCCAGAACGGCCAGGGCCAGCCCCAGCATTTT.

The chain recombines TRBV2 with TRBJ1-1; D remains ambiguous. CDR3 length equals 15 residues. Germline values: CDR1 SNHLY, CDR2 FYNNEI. The ends were cut back, 2 bases at V and 3 bases at J, with 13 bases in the middle. CDR3 loop: CASSENGVSDTEAFF. In DNA, the CDR3 is TGTGCCAGCAGTGAAAACGGGGTATCGGACACTGAAGCTTTCTTT.

The chain links TRBV7-9 to TRBJ1-3; D might be TRBD1 (6 bases). The CDR3 consists of 14 residues. V lost 5 bases, J lost 4 bases, and 12 bases lay in between. Looked up from germline, CDR1 is SEHNR and CDR2 is FQNEAQ (reference sequence). The CDR3 DNA follows: TGTGCCAGCAGCCTAGGAGGGGGAGGAAACACCATATATTTT. Its translation: CASSLGGGGNTIYF.

The chain has TRBV5-4 and TRBJ2-3; no clear D gene. The CDR3 contains 14 residues. The germline V gene encodes CDR1 SGHNT and CDR2 YYREEE (reference sequence). The ends were cut back, 1 base at V and 0 bases at J, with 6 bases in the middle. CDR3 sequence: CASSLRSSTDTQYF. The CDR3, as DNA: TGTGCCAGCAGCTTGAGGTCTAGCACAGATACGCAGTATTTT.

The J gene is TRBJ1-2, the V gene TRBV7-3; 8 bases fit TRBD1. The CDR3 contains 14 residues. The germline gives CDR1 SGHTA, CDR2 FQGTGA. V was pared by 5 bases and J by 7 bases, with 9 bases of the junction left unmatched. The CDR3 reads CASSPNQGAFGYTF. In nucleotides, the CDR3 is TGTGCCAGCAGCCCTAATCAGGGGGCCTTTGGCTACACCTTC.

The rearrangement links TRBV19 to TRBJ1-2; tentative D call: TRBD1 (6 bases). Per the germline V gene, CDR1 is LNHDA and CDR2 is SQIVND (reference sequence). V was cut by 4 bases and J by 2 bases, with 14 bases left in between. CDR3 length: 15 residues. DNA for the CDR3: TGTGCCAGTAGTAGAATGGGACAATCAAACTATGGCTACACCTTC. Translated, it gives CASSRMGQSNYGYTF.

This chain connects TRBV28 to TRBJ1-2; 10 bases agree with TRBD1. The germline V gene encodes CDR1 MDHEN and CDR2 SYDVKM. V lost 4 bases to trimming and J lost 6 bases; unmatched junction nucleotides: 11. This CDR3 has 16 residues. The CDR3 region has the DNA TGTGCCAGCAGTTCAGGGGGGACAGGGGCAGGTGATGGCTACACCTTC. Translation: CASSSGGTGAGDGYTF.

The V and J genes are TRBV6-5 and TRBJ1-2; 7 bases fit TRBD1. Germline assignment: CDR1 MNHEY and CDR2 SVGAGI. The CDR3 runs 14 residues. V trimming: 5 bases; J trimming: 7 bases; junction bases outside the gene matches: 10. The CDR3 protein is CASSPDRVVGGYTF. DNA of the CDR3: TGTGCCAGCAGTCCCGACAGGGTGGTAGGTGGCTACACCTTC.

This rearrangement joins TRBV2 to TRBJ2-1; unclear D gene. Germline CDR1 reads SNHLY; CDR2 reads FYNNEI. Trimming stripped 6 bases from V and 4 bases from J, with 1 base between. This CDR3 region has 10 residues. CDR3 DNA sequence: TGTGCCAGCAGGTACAATGAGCAGTTCTTC. It codes for CASRYNEQFF.

For the CDR3, the DNA is TGTGCCACCAGTGATTACTACGAGCAGTACTTC. The encoded protein is CATSDYYEQYF. The rearrangement uses TRBV24-1 and TRBJ2-7; D uncertain. Per germline, CDR1 KGHDR and CDR2 SFDVKD. Trimming cost V 2 bases and J 3 bases, with 1 base left between them. CDR3 length: 11 amino acids.

The gene calls are TRBV5-4 and TRBJ1-2; D is possibly TRBD1 (5 bases). V dropped 4 bases and J dropped 8 bases, with 15 bases sitting between them. The CDR3 sequence is 13 residues long. Looked up from germline, CDR1 is SGHNT and CDR2 is YYREEE (reference sequence). CDR3 bases: TGTGCCAGCAGCCCTCTCGCTGGGGGAGGCTACACCTTC. Translating gives CASSPLAGGGYTF. Combining the CDR3 with reference TRBV5-4 and TRBJ1-2 gives the whole variable domain ETGVTQSPTHLIKTRGQQVTLRCSSQSGHNTVSWYQQALGQGPQFIFQYYREEENGRGNFPPRFSGLQFPNYSSELNVNALELDDSALYLCASSPLAGGGYTFGSGTRLTVV.

The chain carries TRBV7-9 and TRBJ2-1; 9 bases align to TRBD2. This CDR3 contains 16 residues. Germline V CDR1 and CDR2: SEHNR, FQNEAQ (reference sequence). V gave up 1 base and J gave up 7 bases; unmatched junction bases: 8. The DNA of the CDR3 is TGTGCCAGCAGCTTAGGATATGCTAGCGGGACGAATGAGCAGTTCTTC. It is translated as CASSLGYASGTNEQFF.

The rearrangement links TRBV7-6 to TRBJ2-5, with D possibly matching TRBD1 (5 bases). CDR1 and CDR2 (germline): SGHVS, FNYEAQ. The CDR3 has 13 amino acids. Trimming left V 10 bases short and J 5 bases short, with 17 bases between. In nucleotides, the CDR3 is TGTGCCACCCAGGGCCCCGTTCGGGAGACCCAGTACTTC. Its translation: CATQGPVRETQYF.

The rearrangement joins TRBV3-1 (or the pseudogene TRBV3-2) to TRBJ2-2, with 15 positions matching TRBD2. The length of the CDR3 is 17 residues. Trimming removed 4 bases from V and 5 bases from J; junction bases left unmatched: 5. Per germline, CDR1 LGHDT and CDR2 YNNKEL (reference sequence). CDR3 region: CASSRGLAGGGTGELFF. DNA for the CDR3: TGTGCCAGCAGCCGGGGACTAGCGGGAGGAGGAACCGGGGAGCTGTTTTTT.

This chain connects TRBV4-2 to TRBJ2-3; 7 bases agree with TRBD2. Germline CDR1 and CDR2: LGHNA and YNFKEQ. This CDR3 region has 17 residues. V lost 0 bases to trimming and J lost 10 bases; unmatched junction nucleotides: 16. The CDR3 DNA follows: TGTGCCAGCAGCCAAGAGGAAGGGCTAGCGGCCCTTCTCGCGCAGTATTTT. This gives the protein CASSQEEGLAALLAQYF.

This chain connects TRBV7-3 to TRBJ2-7; 7 nucleotides line up with TRBD1. V lost 5 bases, J lost 7 bases, and 8 bases stayed unmatched. The CDR3 is 13 residues long. CDR1 is SGHTA and CDR2 is FQGTGA in the germline V gene. The CDR3 bases are TGTGCCAGCAGCCTTCGGACAGGTCGGGAGCAGTACTTC. Translated: CASSLRTGREQYF.

The chain has TRBV30 and TRBJ1-2; 7 nucleotides match TRBD1. The CDR3 totals 15 residues. The germline gives CDR1 GTSNPN, CDR2 SVGIG (reference sequence). V lost 3 bases to trimming and J lost 9 bases; unmatched junction nucleotides: 16. CDR3 sequence reads: CAWRRGLLSMHSYTF. The CDR3 coding sequence is TGTGCCTGGAGGAGGGGGCTCCTATCTATGCACAGCTACACCTTC.

The chain has TRBV7-3 and TRBJ1-1; TRBD1 matches 8 bases. Germline CDR1 reads SGHTA; CDR2 reads FQGTGA. The CDR3 has 14 residues. Unmatched junction bases numbered 1, after V lost 1 base and J lost 3 bases. The CDR3 protein is CASSLNRGDTEAFF. CDR3 coding DNA: TGTGCCAGCAGCTTAAACAGGGGGGACACTGAAGCTTTCTTT.

V gene TRBV11-1 combines with J gene TRBJ2-1; D gene ambiguous. Germline values: CDR1 SGHAT, CDR2 FQDESV (reference sequence). V was trimmed by 5 bases and J by 10 bases, leaving 9 bases between them. CDR3 length: 11 amino acids. CDR3 sequence (DNA): TGTGCCAGCAGCCCACGAAGGGAGCAGTTCTTC. Amino acid sequence: CASSPRREQFF.